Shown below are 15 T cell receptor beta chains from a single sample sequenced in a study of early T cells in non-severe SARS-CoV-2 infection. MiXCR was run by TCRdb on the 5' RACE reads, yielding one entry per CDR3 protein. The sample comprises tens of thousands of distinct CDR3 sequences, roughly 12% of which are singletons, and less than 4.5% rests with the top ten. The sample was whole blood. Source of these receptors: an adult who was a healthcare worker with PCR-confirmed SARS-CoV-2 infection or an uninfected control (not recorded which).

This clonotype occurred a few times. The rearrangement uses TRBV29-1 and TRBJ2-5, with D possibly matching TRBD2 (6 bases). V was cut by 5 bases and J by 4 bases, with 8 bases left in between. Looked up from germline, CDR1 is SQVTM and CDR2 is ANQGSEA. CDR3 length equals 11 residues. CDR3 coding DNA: TGCAGCGTTTCGCGGGGAGAGACCCAGTACTTC. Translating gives CSVSRGETQYF.

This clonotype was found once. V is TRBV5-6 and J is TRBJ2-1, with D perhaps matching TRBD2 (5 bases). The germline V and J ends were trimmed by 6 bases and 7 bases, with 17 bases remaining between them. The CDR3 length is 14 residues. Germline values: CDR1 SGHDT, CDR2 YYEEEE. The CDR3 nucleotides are TGTGCCAGCACCCTTCTGCGGGCCGGAAATGAGCAGTTCTTC. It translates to CASTLLRAGNEQFF.

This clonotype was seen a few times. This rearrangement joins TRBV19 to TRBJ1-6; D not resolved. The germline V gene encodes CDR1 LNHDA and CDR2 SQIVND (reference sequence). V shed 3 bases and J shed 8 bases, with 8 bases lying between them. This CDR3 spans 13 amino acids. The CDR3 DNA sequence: TGTGCCAGTAGTATTCTCCGGGATTCACCCCTCCACTTT. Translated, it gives CASSILRDSPLHF.

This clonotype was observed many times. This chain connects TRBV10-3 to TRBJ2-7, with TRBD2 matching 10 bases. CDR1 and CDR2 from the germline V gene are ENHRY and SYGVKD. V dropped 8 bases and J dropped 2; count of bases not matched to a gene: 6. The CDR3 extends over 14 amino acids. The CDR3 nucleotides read TGTGCCATCCGGGGCACTAGCGGGGCCTACGAGCAGTACTTC. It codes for CAIRGTSGAYEQYF.

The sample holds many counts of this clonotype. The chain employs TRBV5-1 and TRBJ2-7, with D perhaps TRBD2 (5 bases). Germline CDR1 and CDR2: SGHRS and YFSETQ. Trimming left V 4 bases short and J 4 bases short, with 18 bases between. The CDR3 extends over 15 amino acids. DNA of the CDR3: TGCGCCAGCAGCCCGGGATTGCTGGAACTTTACGAGCAGTACTTC. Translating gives CASSPGLLELYEQYF. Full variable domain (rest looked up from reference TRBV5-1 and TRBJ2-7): KAGVTQTPRYLIKTRGQQVTLSCSPISGHRSVSWYQQTPGQGLQFLFEYFSETQRNKGNFPGRFSGRQFSNSRSEMNVSTLELGDSALYLCASSPGLLELYEQYFGPGTRLTVT.

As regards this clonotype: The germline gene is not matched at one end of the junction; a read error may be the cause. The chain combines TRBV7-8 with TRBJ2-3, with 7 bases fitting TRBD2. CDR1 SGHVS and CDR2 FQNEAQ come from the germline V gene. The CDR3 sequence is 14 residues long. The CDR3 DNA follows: TGTGCCAGCAGCCTAGCGGCCCAGCGGGATACGCAGTATTTT. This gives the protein CASSLAAQRDTQYF.

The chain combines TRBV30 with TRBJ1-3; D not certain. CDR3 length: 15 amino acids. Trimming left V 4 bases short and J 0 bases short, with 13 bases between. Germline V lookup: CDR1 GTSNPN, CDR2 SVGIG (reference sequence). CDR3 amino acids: CAWISLGSSGNTIYF. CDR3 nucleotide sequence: TGTGCCTGGATCTCTTTAGGGAGCTCTGGAAACACCATATATTTT.

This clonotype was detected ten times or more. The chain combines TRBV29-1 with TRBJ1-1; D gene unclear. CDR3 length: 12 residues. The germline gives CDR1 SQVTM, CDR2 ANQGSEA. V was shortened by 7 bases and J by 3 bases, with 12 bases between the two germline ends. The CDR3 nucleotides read TGCAGCGCCTTGCCCTCGGACACTGAAGCTTTCTTT. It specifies CSALPSDTEAFF.

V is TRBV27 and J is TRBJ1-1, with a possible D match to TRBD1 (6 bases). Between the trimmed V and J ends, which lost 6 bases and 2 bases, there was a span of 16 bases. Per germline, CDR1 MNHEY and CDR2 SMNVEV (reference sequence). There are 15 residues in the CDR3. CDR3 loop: CASRPAQTGNTEAFF. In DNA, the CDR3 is TGTGCCAGCAGACCAGCGCAGACAGGAAACACTGAAGCTTTCTTT.

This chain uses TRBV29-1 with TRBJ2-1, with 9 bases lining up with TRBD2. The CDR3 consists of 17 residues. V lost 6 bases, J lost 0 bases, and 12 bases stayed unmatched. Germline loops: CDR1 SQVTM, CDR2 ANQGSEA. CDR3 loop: CSVKAGLAGSSYNEQFF. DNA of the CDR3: TGCAGCGTAAAAGCGGGGCTAGCGGGAAGCTCCTACAATGAGCAGTTCTTC.

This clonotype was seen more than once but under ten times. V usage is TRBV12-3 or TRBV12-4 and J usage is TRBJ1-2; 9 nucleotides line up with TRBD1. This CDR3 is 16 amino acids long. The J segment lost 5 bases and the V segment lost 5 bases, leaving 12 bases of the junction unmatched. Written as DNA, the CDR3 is TGTGCCAGCAGTCCAGGGACAGGGTCGGCTAGTTATGGCTACACCTTC. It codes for CASSPGTGSASYGYTF.

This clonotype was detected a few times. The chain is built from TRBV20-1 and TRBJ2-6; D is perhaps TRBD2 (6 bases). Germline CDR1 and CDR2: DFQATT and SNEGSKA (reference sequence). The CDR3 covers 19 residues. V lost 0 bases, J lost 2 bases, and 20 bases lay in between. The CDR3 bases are TGCAGTGCTAGAGATAGCCTAGCGAGAAAAGGGCCTGGGGCCAACGTCCTGACTTTC. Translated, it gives CSARDSLARKGPGANVLTF.

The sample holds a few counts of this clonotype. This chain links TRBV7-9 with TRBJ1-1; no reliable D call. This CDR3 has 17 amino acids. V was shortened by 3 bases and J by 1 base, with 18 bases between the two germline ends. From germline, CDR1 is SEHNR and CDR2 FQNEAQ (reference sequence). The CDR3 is CASSLGSTWLGNTEAFF. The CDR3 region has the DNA TGTGCCAGCAGCTTGGGGTCCACCTGGTTGGGGAACACTGAAGCTTTCTTT. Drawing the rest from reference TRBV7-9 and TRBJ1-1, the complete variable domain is DTGVSQNPRHKITKRGQNVTFRCDPISEHNRLYWYRQTLGQGPEFLTYFQNEAQLEKSRLLSDRFSAERPKGSFSTLEIQRTEQGDSAMYLCASSLGSTWLGNTEAFFGQGTRLTVV.

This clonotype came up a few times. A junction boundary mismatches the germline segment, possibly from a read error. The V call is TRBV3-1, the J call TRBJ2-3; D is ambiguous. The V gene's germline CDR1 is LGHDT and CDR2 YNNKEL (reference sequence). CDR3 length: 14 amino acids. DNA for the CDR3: TGTGCCAGCAGCCGGACCACTCGCACAAATACGCAGTATTTT. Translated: CASSRTTRTNTQYF.

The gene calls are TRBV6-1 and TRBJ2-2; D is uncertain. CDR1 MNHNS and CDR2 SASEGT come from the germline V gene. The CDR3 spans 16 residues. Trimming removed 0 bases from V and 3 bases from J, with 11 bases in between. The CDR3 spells CASSEAKGPDTGELFF. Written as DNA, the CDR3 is TGTGCCAGCAGTGAAGCAAAAGGGCCTGACACCGGGGAGCTGTTTTTT.